Included here is one T cell receptor (beta chain) sequence, with context. This entry is derived from a study of control samples from healthy donors and cancer patients. Only in-frame clones appear in the TCRdb table, and some are missing; sequencing was by immunoSEQ multiplex PCR. The sample consists of about 120,000 clones, around 89% of them appearing once. The receptor's source is a man in his fifties in good health. The sample was blood.

CDR3 nucleotides: TGTGCCAGCAGCCTGATTCCGACGGATAACTATGGCTACACCTTC. Amino acid sequence: CASSLIPTDNYGYTF. The V and J genes are TRBV5-5 and TRBJ1-2; the D is unclear. Germline CDR1 and CDR2: SGHKS and YYEKEE (reference sequence). This CDR3 has 15 residues. V dropped 4 bases and J dropped 1 base, with 14 bases sitting between them. Full variable domain (missing parts from reference TRBV5-5 and TRBJ1-2): DAGVTQSPTHLIKTRGQQVTLRCSPISGHKSVSWYQQVLGQGPQFIFQYYEKEERGRGNFPDRFSARQFPNYSSELNVNALLLGDSALYLCASSLIPTDNYGYTFGSGTRLTVV.